One and the same sample provided the 13 T cell receptor beta chains below, sequenced in a study of blood T cell repertoires in COVID-19. Sequencing used immunoSEQ multiplex PCR; TCRdb keeps in-frame clones, though not all of them. Found here are 95,000 to 150,000 clones, roughly 85% of them singletons; the top ten hold approximately 4.3%. Source material: peripheral blood. The receptors stem from a man aged 35 to 55 with acute or convalescent COVID-19.

The rearrangement joins TRBV27 to TRBJ1-6; TRBD1 matches at 8 bases. This CDR3 comprises 16 residues. CDR1 is MNHEY and CDR2 is SMNVEV in the germline V gene (reference sequence). Unmatched junction bases numbered 11, after V lost 4 bases and J lost 9 bases. DNA for the CDR3: TGTGCCAGCAGTTCCCTAGGACAGGGTTTAGCTTCACCCCTCCACTTT. Translated: CASSSLGQGLASPLHF.

CDR3 residues: CASSTGANYGYTF. The DNA of the CDR3 is TGTGCCAGCTCCACAGGAGCTAACTATGGCTACACCTTC. V and J are TRBV18 and TRBJ1-2; TRBD1 might be the D (5 bases). Trimming took off 6 bases at V and 0 bases at J, with 8 bases between the two ends. Germline assignment: CDR1 KGHSH and CDR2 LQKENI. The CDR3 covers 13 residues.

The chain couples TRBV9 to TRBJ2-2, with a weak D call TRBD1 (5 bases). V was pared by 0 bases and J by 5 bases, with 5 bases between. Germline V gene lookup returns CDR1 SGDLS and CDR2 YYNGEE. The CDR3 loop spans 13 amino acids. CDR3 in amino acids: CASSVAGTGELFF. CDR3 nucleotide sequence: TGTGCCAGCAGCGTAGCAGGGACCGGGGAGCTGTTTTTT.

V and J are TRBV4-2 and TRBJ2-1; 12 bases match TRBD2. The CDR3 spans 15 residues. Germline loops: CDR1 LGHNA, CDR2 YNFKEQ. V trimming: 4 bases; J trimming: 10 bases; junction bases outside the gene matches: 8. Here the CDR3 reads CASSRGGLAGMEQFF. The CDR3 DNA reads as TGTGCCAGCAGCCGAGGAGGACTAGCGGGAATGGAGCAGTTCTTC.

The chain recombines TRBV7-2 with TRBJ2-5; 8 bases align to TRBD2. This CDR3 is built from 15 residues. The germline V gene has CDR1 SGHTA and CDR2 FQGNSA. The trim removed 5 bases at V and 5 bases at J, leaving 10 bases unmatched. DNA for the CDR3: TGTGCCAGCAGCATGGGGTTGAGACTAGCGGAGACCCAGTACTTC. It specifies CASSMGLRLAETQYF.

The gene calls are TRBV29-1 and TRBJ2-1; 8 positions match TRBD1. Germline assignment: CDR1 SQVTM and CDR2 ANQGSEA. V lost 4 bases and J lost 9; bases outside the gene matches: 8. The CDR3 extends over 13 amino acids. Here the CDR3 reads CSVAWTGIGEQFF. Written as DNA, the CDR3 is TGCAGCGTTGCGTGGACAGGGATAGGTGAGCAGTTCTTC.

This clone was picked up a small number of times. V and J are TRBV5-1 and TRBJ2-1, with 9 bases aligning to TRBD2. From germline, CDR1 is SGHRS and CDR2 YFSETQ. This CDR3 spans 17 amino acids. Trimming removed 1 base from V and 4 bases from J; junction bases left unmatched: 9. The CDR3 here is CASSLIGGRAGYNEQFF. CDR3 in DNA: TGCGCCAGCAGCTTGATTGGCGGGAGGGCGGGATACAATGAGCAGTTCTTC.

The genes are TRBV4-1 and TRBJ1-2; maybe TRBD1 (6 bases). CDR1 is MGHRA, CDR2 YSYEKL, per germline. Trimming took off 0 bases at V and 1 base at J, with 12 bases between the two ends. The CDR3 consists of 16 residues. The CDR3 DNA is TGCGCCAGCAGCCAAGATTGGACAGCGATTAACTATGGCTACACCTTC. This gives the protein CASSQDWTAINYGYTF.

This sequence joins TRBV9 and TRBJ1-1, with D maybe TRBD1 (5 bases). Trimming cost V 2 bases and J 1 base, with 9 bases left between them. The CDR3 contains 14 residues. Germline CDR1 and CDR2: SGDLS and YYNGEE. CDR3 coding DNA: TGTGCCAGCAGCGTTCAGGGCCGGAACACTGAAGCTTTCTTT. Protein sequence: CASSVQGRNTEAFF.

The rearrangement joins TRBV5-6 to TRBJ1-1, with D tentatively TRBD1 (6 bases). The CDR3 is made up of 13 amino acids. V lost 1 base and J lost 5, with 9 bases in between. The germline V gene encodes CDR1 SGHDT and CDR2 YYEEEE. CDR3: CASSLKGGTEAFF. DNA for the CDR3: TGTGCCAGCAGCTTGAAAGGGGGAACTGAAGCTTTCTTT.

The genes are TRBV7-2 and TRBJ2-1, with 11 positions matching TRBD2. The CDR3 loop spans 18 amino acids. V was pared by 0 bases and J by 4 bases, with 8 bases of the junction left unmatched. In germline, CDR1 is SGHTA, CDR2 FQGNSA. The CDR3, as DNA: TGTGCCAGCAGCTTAGCGCTAAAGGCTAGCGGGGGGTACAATGAGCAGTTCTTC. Residues: CASSLALKASGGYNEQFF.

This clone has a handful of counts. The chain recombines TRBV9 with TRBJ2-1; 9 nucleotides line up with TRBD1. The CDR3 consists of 16 residues. Unmatched junction bases numbered 8, after V lost 4 bases and J lost 3 bases. Germline CDR1 and CDR2: SGDLS and YYNGEE. The CDR3 spells CASSSRDRDFYNEQFF. CDR3 DNA: TGTGCCAGCAGCAGCCGGGACAGGGATTTCTACAATGAGCAGTTCTTC.

This clone was counted a single time. The gene calls are TRBV30 and TRBJ1-1; tentative D call: TRBD1 (5 bases). This CDR3 is 15 amino acids long. Per the germline V gene, CDR1 is GTSNPN and CDR2 is SVGIG (reference sequence). Trimming shortened V by 0 bases and J by 0 bases, and 11 bases separated the two germline ends. CDR3 sequence: CAWSVPTGVNTEAFF. Here the CDR3 DNA reads TGTGCCTGGAGTGTACCCACAGGAGTGAACACTGAAGCTTTCTTT.